Here is one T cell receptor (beta chain) with its context. V shed 2 bases, J shed 7 bases, and the junction held 7 bases outside the gene matches. CDR1 is SGHRS and CDR2 is YFSETQ in the germline V gene. The CDR3 spans 16 residues. The data originate from a study of blood T cell repertoires in COVID-19. About the study: Sites in the United States, Italy and Spain provided acute and convalescent COVID-19 samples.

Libraries were prepared by immunoSEQ multiplex PCR; TCRdb keeps only in-frame clonotypes and omits some of them. The sample records about 90,000 clones, approximately 90% being singletons. The rearrangement links TRBV5-1 to TRBJ1-4, with 11 bases aligning to TRBD1. This clonotype was sampled from a human donor with active COVID-19. The donor label of this sample is uncertain. The sample consisted of peripheral blood. CDR3 DNA: TGCGCCAGCAGCTTACAGGGACAGGGGGAAGGTGAAAAACTGTTTTTT. Its translation is CASSLQGQGEGEKLFF.